The entry below gives a single T cell receptor beta chain sequence along with its context. Its specificity is not known. The repertoire was sequenced with immunoSEQ multiplex PCR; TCRdb's copy has only in-frame clones and lacks some. This table holds around 450,000 clones, about 88% found once. The CDR3 sequence is 15 residues long. The germline gives CDR1 MNHEY, CDR2 SVGAGI. Trimming cost V 0 bases and J 3 bases, with 9 bases left between them. Stated treatment: 15 to 20 received Ad26.COV2.S at low or high dose, single or two shots; 5 received placebo; per-sample allocation not given. Samples were taken on day 63 after the first vaccine or placebo injection. An adult aged 18-55 years in Boston served as the donor. This vaccine is an Ad26 vector that expresses the Wuhan-strain SARS-CoV-2 spike. The record originates from a study of Ad26.COV2.S vaccination and SARS-CoV-2 variants. Whole-study findings and limits: Researchers cautioned that TCR breadth and depth analyses may have underestimated total T cell responses.

Sample: peripheral blood, taken in a trial of Ad26.COV2.S vaccine versus placebo. J is TRBJ1-5 and V is TRBV6-5; D is uncertain. This TCR was recovered from a person aged 18-65 years who received the Ad26.COV2.S COVID-19 vaccine or a placebo. The CDR3 DNA reads as TGTGCCAGCAGTTACTCGGGAACAGACAATCAGCCCCAGCATTTT. Translated: CASSYSGTDNQPQHF.